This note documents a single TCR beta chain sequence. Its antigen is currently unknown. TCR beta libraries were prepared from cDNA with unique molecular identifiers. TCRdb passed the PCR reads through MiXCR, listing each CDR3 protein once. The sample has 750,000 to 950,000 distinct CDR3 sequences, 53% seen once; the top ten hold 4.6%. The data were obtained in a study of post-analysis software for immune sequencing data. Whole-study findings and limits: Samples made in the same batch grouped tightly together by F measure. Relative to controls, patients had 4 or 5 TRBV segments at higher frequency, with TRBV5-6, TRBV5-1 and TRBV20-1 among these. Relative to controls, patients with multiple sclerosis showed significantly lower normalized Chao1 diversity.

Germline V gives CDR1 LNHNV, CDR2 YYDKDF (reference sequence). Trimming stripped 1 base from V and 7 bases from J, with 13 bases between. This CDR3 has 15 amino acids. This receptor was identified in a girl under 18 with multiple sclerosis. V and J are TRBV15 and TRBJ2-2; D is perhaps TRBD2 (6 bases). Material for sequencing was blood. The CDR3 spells CATSRALAGGGELFF. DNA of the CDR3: TGTGCCACCAGCAGAGCCCTAGCCGGGGGCGGGGAGCTGTTTTTT. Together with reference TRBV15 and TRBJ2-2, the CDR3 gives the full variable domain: DAMVIQNPRYQVTQFGKPVTLSCSQTLNHNVMYWYQQKSSQAPKLLFHYYDKDFNNEADTPDNFQSRRPNTSFCFLDIRSPGLGDTAMYLCATSRALAGGGELFFGEGSRLTVL.